This T cell receptor (beta chain) was retrieved from a study of cytomegalovirus exposure and HLA in healthy donors. General study points: It was 150 to 200 TCR beta chains that were listed as cytomegalovirus-associated.

Per the germline V gene, CDR1 is MNHEY and CDR2 is SMNVEV (reference sequence). The CDR3 sequence is 15 residues long. V dropped 4 bases and J dropped 8; count of bases not matched to a gene: 12. Amplification used 60 Vbeta primers and 13 Jbeta primers. Using immunoSEQ multiplex PCR, the repertoire was profiled, and TCRdb retains in-frame clones only, with some absent. The sample holds approximately 150,000 clones; about three quarters are singletons and the top ten take around 1.7%. With respect to this clone: Its specificity is not known.

The sequencing input was PBMCs. The sequence came from a woman aged 25 to 45 in good health and CMV-seronegative. The rearrangement joins TRBV27 to TRBJ1-2; 8 bases align to TRBD1. The CDR3 DNA sequence: TGTGCCAGCAGTTCCCCCCGGACAGGGACGGGAGGCTACACCTTC. It specifies CASSSPRTGTGGYTF.